These 6 T cell receptor beta chains were all obtained from the same sample, sequenced in a study of blood T cell repertoires in COVID-19. Here immunoSEQ multiplex PCR was the method, and the copy in TCRdb shows in-frame clones only, minus some. The sample includes approximately 34,000 clones, less than 85% of them seen just once. Sequencing used peripheral blood. The receptors stem from a woman in her seventies with acute or convalescent COVID-19.

The chain employs TRBV10-2 and TRBJ2-1, with D tentatively TRBD2 (6 bases). With 6 bases removed from V and 0 bases from J, the gap between germline ends came to 15 bases. This CDR3 contains 16 residues. CDR1 is WSHSY and CDR2 is SAAADI in the germline V gene. The CDR3 DNA reads TGCGCCAGCAGGGTTGGGGGGAGCTACTCCTACAATGAGCAGTTCTTC. Residues: CASRVGGSYSYNEQFF.

The V and J genes are TRBV7-9 and TRBJ2-1, with TRBD2 as a possible D gene (6 bases). The CDR3 has 15 residues. Germline CDR1 reads SEHNR; CDR2 reads FQNEAQ (reference sequence). V was shortened by 5 bases and J by 4 bases, with 15 bases between the two germline ends. The CDR3 sequence: CASSVTRGLYNEQFF. The DNA of the CDR3 is TGTGCCAGCAGCGTCACTCGGGGGTTATACAATGAGCAGTTCTTC.

This clone was observed a few times. V usage is TRBV2 and J usage is TRBJ2-3; TRBD1 might be the D (6 bases). The germline gives CDR1 SNHLY, CDR2 FYNNEI. The CDR3 extends over 15 amino acids. V was cut by 5 bases and J by 9 bases, with 21 bases left in between. The CDR3 nucleotides are TGTGCCAGCAGTAGGGACACCCTACTAGACGGAACGCAGTATTTT. It encodes CASSRDTLLDGTQYF. Looking up the rest from reference TRBV2 and TRBJ2-3 gives the full variable domain: EPEVTQTPSHQVTQMGQEVILRCVPISNHLYFYWYRQILGQKVEFLVSFYNNEISEKSEIFDDQFSVERPDGSNFTLKIRSTKLEDSAMYFCASSRDTLLDGTQYFGPGTRLTVL.

The chain recombines TRBV7-2 with TRBJ2-1; 11 bases line up with TRBD2. Germline trimming cut 6 bases from V and 3 bases from J; bases unmatched to any gene: 4. Looked up from germline, CDR1 is SGHTA and CDR2 is FQGNSA. The CDR3 length is 15 residues. The DNA of the CDR3 is TGTGCCAGCAGGACTAGCGGGACGGGCTACAATGAGCAGTTCTTC. It specifies CASRTSGTGYNEQFF.

There are a few counts of this clone. V is TRBV5-6 and J is TRBJ1-2, with D uncertain. V dropped 4 bases and J dropped 3 bases, with 16 bases sitting between them. Per germline, CDR1 SGHDT and CDR2 YYEEEE. CDR3 size: 15 residues. CDR3 sequence: CASSGRAGDDYGYTF. The DNA for the CDR3 is TGTGCCAGCAGCGGGAGGGCGGGAGACGACTATGGCTACACCTTC.

The chain couples TRBV2 to TRBJ2-5; weak D call: TRBD1 (5 bases). The germline V gene has CDR1 SNHLY and CDR2 FYNNEI. V shed 7 bases and J shed 2 bases, with 11 bases lying between them. This CDR3 comprises 13 residues. The DNA for the CDR3 is TGTGCCAGCACTAAGGCAGGGCAAGAGACCCAGTACTTC. Residues: CASTKAGQETQYF.